Shown below are 29 T cell receptor beta chains from a single sample sequenced in a study of yellow fever vaccine responses in identical twins. From the RT-PCR reads, TCRdb called clonotypes with MiXCR, one entry per CDR3 protein. The sample yields around 18,000 distinct CDR3 sequences, approximately 60% seen once. The specimen comprised T cells from blood (PBMCs), unsorted or a sorted subset (not recorded which), sampled before or after yellow fever vaccination (not recorded which). The receptors stem from a woman aged 18-29 years who received the yellow fever vaccine.

V and J are TRBV29-1 and TRBJ2-1; TRBD2 is a possible D gene (5 bases). The CDR3 runs 15 residues. Trimming removed 4 bases from V and 0 bases from J, with 13 bases in between. Germline V lookup: CDR1 SQVTM, CDR2 ANQGSEA. Here the CDR3 DNA reads TGCAGCGTTGTTTCCGGGAAGAGCTCCTACAATGAGCAGTTCTTC. Residues: CSVVSGKSSYNEQFF.

J is TRBJ2-1 and V is TRBV7-8; no definite D call. This CDR3 is 13 amino acids long. Germline V gives CDR1 SGHVS, CDR2 FQNEAQ. Trimming cost V 6 bases and J 9 bases, with 15 bases left between them. The CDR3 loop reads CASRSPGLSEQFF. The CDR3 coding sequence is TGTGCCAGCAGGAGCCCAGGTTTAAGTGAGCAGTTCTTC.

This rearrangement joins TRBV7-3 to TRBJ2-1; TRBD2 is a possible D gene (7 bases). Between the trimmed V and J ends, which lost 3 bases and 7 bases, there was a span of 16 bases. The V gene's germline CDR1 is SGHTA and CDR2 FQGTGA. The CDR3 covers 15 residues. Written as DNA, the CDR3 is TGTGCCAGCAGCTTCCAGGGGTTCGGGGGGAATGAGCAGTTCTTC. Amino acid sequence: CASSFQGFGGNEQFF.

This sequence joins TRBV5-1 and TRBJ1-6; D gene ambiguous. Germline V gene sequence: CDR1 SGHRS, CDR2 YFSETQ. The CDR3 has 14 amino acids. V shed 1 base and J shed 8 bases, with 10 bases lying between them. The CDR3 here is CASSLKSWDSPLHF. CDR3 DNA: TGCGCCAGCAGCTTGAAGTCCTGGGATTCACCCCTCCACTTT.

The J gene is TRBJ2-3, the V gene TRBV19; TRBD2 matches at 9 bases. Trimming at V came to 3 bases and at J to 11 bases, leaving 15 bases not matched to a gene. This CDR3 has 16 amino acids. From germline, CDR1 is LNHDA and CDR2 SQIVND (reference sequence). This CDR3 reads CASSMVLAGGERKQYF. Written as DNA, the CDR3 is TGTGCCAGTAGTATGGTACTAGCGGGTGGGGAGCGGAAGCAGTATTTT.

The chain links TRBV20-1 to TRBJ2-1; D gene uncertain. Trimming shortened V by 1 base and J by 8 bases, and 15 bases separated the two germline ends. Germline CDR1 is DFQATT and CDR2 is SNEGSKA (reference sequence). This CDR3 spans 14 amino acids. DNA for the CDR3: TGCAGTGCTAGAGGTCCTCCGAGCGTACATGAGCAGTTCTTC. It encodes CSARGPPSVHEQFF.

The CDR3 DNA reads as TGTGCCACCAGTGATCTAGCGGGAGGGCCAGAGACCCAGTACTTC. This translates into CATSDLAGGPETQYF. The gene calls are TRBV24-1 and TRBJ2-5; 12 nucleotides align to TRBD2. CDR3 size: 15 residues. Losses at the gene ends were 3 bases for V and 4 bases for J; bases not matched to a gene: 2. The germline gives CDR1 KGHDR, CDR2 SFDVKD.

V usage is TRBV2 and J usage is TRBJ2-7; the D gene is possibly TRBD1 (6 bases). Trimming shortened V by 4 bases and J by 2 bases, and 9 bases separated the two germline ends. Germline CDR1 is SNHLY and CDR2 is FYNNEI. This CDR3 has 13 amino acids. The CDR3 DNA follows: TGTGCCAGCAGTGTGAGGGACACCTACGAGCAGTACTTC. Translation: CASSVRDTYEQYF.

The chain carries TRBV10-3 and TRBJ2-3, with D maybe TRBD2 (5 bases). V lost 8 bases, J lost 6 bases, and 15 bases lay in between. This CDR3 contains 13 residues. The germline CDR1 and CDR2 sequences are ENHRY and SYGVKD. CDR3 nucleotides: TGTGCCATCCGGGATGGGGTAGGGGATACGCAGTATTTT. Protein: CAIRDGVGDTQYF.

The chain employs TRBV5-1 and TRBJ1-6; no clear D gene. The germline CDR1 and CDR2 sequences are SGHRS and YFSETQ. The CDR3 is 14 residues long. Trimming took 0 bases from V and 7 from J, leaving 8 bases between them. CDR3 sequence (DNA): TGCGCCAGCAGCTTGGGCCAGCGCAATTCACCCCTCCACTTT. Its protein is CASSLGQRNSPLHF.

The chain has TRBV11-3 and TRBJ2-2; perhaps TRBD2 as D (5 bases). The V gene's germline CDR1 is SGHNT and CDR2 YENEEA. V lost 5 bases and J 0 bases, leaving 10 bases between the germline ends. The CDR3 runs 15 residues. CDR3 coding DNA: TGTGCCAGCAGCCGATTCGGGGCGAACACCGGGGAGCTGTTTTTT. This codes for CASSRFGANTGELFF.

The V gene is TRBV2, the J gene TRBJ2-3, with D hard to call. This CDR3 is 14 amino acids long. V was pared by 7 bases and J by 0 bases, with 11 bases between. Per germline, CDR1 SNHLY and CDR2 FYNNEI. This CDR3 reads CASKGVVSTDTQYF. The CDR3 nucleotides are TGTGCCAGCAAAGGAGTTGTAAGCACAGATACGCAGTATTTT.

This clonotype is a singleton in its sample. The chain uses TRBV6-2 or TRBV6-3 and TRBJ2-7; TRBD1 agrees at 7 bases. Germline CDR1 reads MNHEY; CDR2 reads SVGEGT. This CDR3 is 15 amino acids long. V was clipped by 4 bases and J by 1 base; unmatched bases: 7. This chain's CDR3 is CASSSTGASSYEQYF. The CDR3 DNA is TGTGCCAGCAGTTCCACAGGGGCGTCGTCCTACGAGCAGTACTTC.

The chain has TRBV10-3 and TRBJ1-1; tentatively, D is TRBD1 (6 bases). Germline-derived CDR1 and CDR2 are ENHRY and SYGVKD. With 11 bases removed from V and 4 bases from J, the gap between germline ends came to 23 bases. The CDR3 length is 15 residues. This CDR3 is CASTREGGGATEAFF. In nucleotides, the CDR3 is TGTGCCTCCACTAGGGAGGGGGGTGGGGCCACTGAAGCTTTCTTT.

The chain recombines TRBV29-1 with TRBJ2-3; possibly TRBD2 for D (7 bases). Trimming took 0 bases from V and 9 from J, leaving 16 bases between them. The CDR3 loop spans 14 amino acids. CDR1 is SQVTM, CDR2 ANQGSEA, per germline. This CDR3 is CSVEDTGGGATQYF. The CDR3 DNA is TGCAGCGTTGAAGATACAGGAGGGGGGGCCACGCAGTATTTT.

The chain recombines TRBV15 with TRBJ2-3; TRBD2 agrees at 9 bases. Germline V lookup: CDR1 LNHNV, CDR2 YYDKDF (reference sequence). Trimming took 0 bases from V and 8 from J; bases not matched to a gene: 6. This CDR3 spans 15 amino acids. The CDR3 nucleotides are TGTGCCACCAGCAGAGAGGCTAGCGGGAAAGGTACGCAGTATTTT. It codes for CATSREASGKGTQYF.

The chain links TRBV29-1 to TRBJ2-1; D is undetermined. Germline V lookup: CDR1 SQVTM, CDR2 ANQGSEA. V was trimmed by 4 bases and J by 9 bases, leaving 13 bases between them. The CDR3 contains 12 residues. CDR3 loop: CSVAPCRVEQFF. The CDR3 nucleotides read TGCAGCGTTGCGCCCTGTAGGGTTGAGCAGTTCTTC.

The V and J genes are TRBV2 and TRBJ2-1; D possibly corresponds to TRBD1 (6 bases). The CDR3 consists of 15 residues. Trimming shortened V by 7 bases and J by 7 bases, and 20 bases separated the two germline ends. Germline V gene sequence: CDR1 SNHLY, CDR2 FYNNEI. The CDR3 DNA reads as TGTGCCAGCACACCCATCCGGGACAAATGGAATGAGCAGTTCTTC. It codes for CASTPIRDKWNEQFF. Variable domain in full (rest from reference TRBV2 and TRBJ2-1): EPEVTQTPSHQVTQMGQEVILRCVPISNHLYFYWYRQILGQKVEFLVSFYNNEISEKSEIFDDQFSVERPDGSNFTLKIRSTKLEDSAMYFCASTPIRDKWNEQFFGPGTRLTVL.

The V call is TRBV3-1, the J call TRBJ2-6; D gene ambiguous. Germline assignment: CDR1 LGHDT and CDR2 YNNKEL (reference sequence). The V end was cut by 7 bases, the J end by 2 bases, with 12 bases between. The CDR3 extends over 15 amino acids. CDR3 in DNA: TGTGCCAGCACACTCGGCACCCCTGGGGCCAACGTCCTGACTTTC. Amino acid sequence: CASTLGTPGANVLTF.

The rearrangement joins TRBV6-2 or TRBV6-3 to TRBJ2-1; 11 nucleotides align to TRBD2. The junction had 8 bases not matched to a gene; V was cut back by 5 bases and J by 5 bases. In germline, CDR1 is MNHEY, CDR2 SVGEGT. The CDR3 runs to 16 residues. This chain's CDR3 is CASSAPGTSGHNEQFF. Here the CDR3 DNA reads TGTGCCAGCAGTGCCCCCGGGACTAGCGGACACAATGAGCAGTTCTTC.

V is TRBV3-1 and J is TRBJ2-1, with D uncertain. The CDR3 has 12 residues. CDR1 is LGHDT and CDR2 is YNNKEL in the germline V gene (reference sequence). Trimming removed 7 bases at V and 5 bases at J, with 9 bases between. CDR3 sequence: CASNDPHNEQFF. The CDR3 DNA reads as TGTGCCAGCAACGATCCTCACAATGAGCAGTTCTTC.

Comment on this clonotype: At one end, the junction sequence differs from germline, possibly due to a read error. The chain recombines TRBV29-1 with TRBJ2-2, with 7 bases identical to TRBD1. From germline, CDR1 is SQVTM and CDR2 ANQGSEA. This CDR3 has 15 residues. CDR3 DNA: TGCAGCGTCGAAGAAATACAGGGGCGTACCGGGGAGCTGTTTTTT. Translation: CSVEEIQGRTGELFF.

This rearrangement joins TRBV2 to TRBJ2-1; D assignment may be TRBD1 or TRBD2 (5 bases each). Trimming shortened V by 4 bases and J by 2 bases, and 9 bases separated the two germline ends. CDR3 length: 14 residues. CDR1 and CDR2 from the germline V gene are SNHLY and FYNNEI. The chain's CDR3 is CASSVGVTYNEQFF. DNA for the CDR3: TGTGCCAGCAGTGTGGGGGTAACCTACAATGAGCAGTTCTTC.

The V call is TRBV6-4, the J call TRBJ2-2; 8 nucleotides agree with TRBD2. Germline loops: CDR1 MRHNA, CDR2 SNTAGT. The CDR3 runs to 17 residues. V lost 0 bases and J lost 1; bases outside the gene matches: 4. The CDR3 sequence: CASSDSGGRLNTGELFF. The DNA of the CDR3 is TGTGCCAGCAGTGACTCTGGCGGGAGGTTGAACACCGGGGAGCTGTTTTTT.

The rearrangement uses TRBV2 and TRBJ1-2, with TRBD1 matching 9 bases. The V segment lost 1 base and the J segment 3 bases; nucleotides outside the gene matches: 3. Germline CDR1 SNHLY, CDR2 FYNNEI. The CDR3 is 15 residues long. The CDR3 bases are TGTGCCAGCAGTGAAGGGACAGGGGAGGACTATGGCTACACCTTC. Translated, it gives CASSEGTGEDYGYTF.

The V and J genes are TRBV2 and TRBJ2-1; weak D call: TRBD1 (5 bases). The CDR3 contains 13 residues. Germline assignment: CDR1 SNHLY and CDR2 FYNNEI. Trimming removed 11 bases from V and 4 bases from J, with 15 bases in between. The CDR3 coding sequence is TGTGCCGCAAGGTTAGGGGAATACAATGAGCAGTTCTTC. Protein: CAARLGEYNEQFF.

The chain uses TRBV28 and TRBJ2-5; TRBD2 might be the D (5 bases). The germline CDR1 and CDR2 sequences are MDHEN and SYDVKM. Trimming cost V 8 bases and J 5 bases, with 21 bases left between them. The CDR3 has 15 residues. CDR3: CASSEGTTSIETQYF. CDR3 nucleotides: TGTGCCAGCTCCGAGGGTACCACCTCAATTGAGACCCAGTACTTC.

The chain recombines TRBV19 with TRBJ2-3; 9 positions match TRBD1. The CDR3 has 13 amino acids. V lost 9 bases, J lost 3 bases, and 4 bases stayed unmatched. CDR1 is LNHDA and CDR2 is SQIVND in the germline V gene (reference sequence). Here the CDR3 reads CASGQGITDTQYF. The CDR3 DNA reads TGTGCCAGCGGACAGGGGATAACAGATACGCAGTATTTT.

This chain links TRBV5-5 with TRBJ2-5, with a possible D match to TRBD1 (8 bases). The CDR3 covers 13 residues. The germline CDR1 and CDR2 sequences are SGHKS and YYEKEE (reference sequence). V dropped 6 bases and J dropped 5 bases, with 14 bases sitting between them. This chain's CDR3 is CASTNRGGETQYF. CDR3 nucleotides: TGTGCCAGCACCAACAGGGGGGGTGAGACCCAGTACTTC.